This TCR beta chain was captured by sequencing in a study of blood T cell repertoires in COVID-19. Overall study context: Specimens from acute and convalescent COVID-19 originated in the United States, Italy and Spain. PBMCs, B-cell-depleted T cells, or T cells provided the cDNA or gDNA that made up the material.

Original data processing: Reference gene primer amplification gave nucleated cell count estimates. Libraries were prepared by immunoSEQ multiplex PCR; TCRdb keeps only in-frame clonotypes and omits some of them. V and J calls and clone size are copied from that table; D and trimming were computed from the DNA. The repertoire holds some 110,000 clones, with just over 85% as singletons. The CDR3 is 14 residues long. The germline V and J ends were trimmed by 3 bases and 4 bases, with 12 bases remaining between them. Germline-derived CDR1 and CDR2 are SGHVS and FQNEAQ. The rearrangement joins TRBV7-8 to TRBJ1-1; weak D call: TRBD1 (6 bases). The TCR sequence derives from a man in his forties or fifties with acute or convalescent COVID-19. Sequenced input: peripheral blood. Here the CDR3 reads CASSFRQVITEAFF. CDR3 DNA sequence: TGTGCCAGCAGCTTCCGACAGGTGATCACTGAAGCTTTCTTT.